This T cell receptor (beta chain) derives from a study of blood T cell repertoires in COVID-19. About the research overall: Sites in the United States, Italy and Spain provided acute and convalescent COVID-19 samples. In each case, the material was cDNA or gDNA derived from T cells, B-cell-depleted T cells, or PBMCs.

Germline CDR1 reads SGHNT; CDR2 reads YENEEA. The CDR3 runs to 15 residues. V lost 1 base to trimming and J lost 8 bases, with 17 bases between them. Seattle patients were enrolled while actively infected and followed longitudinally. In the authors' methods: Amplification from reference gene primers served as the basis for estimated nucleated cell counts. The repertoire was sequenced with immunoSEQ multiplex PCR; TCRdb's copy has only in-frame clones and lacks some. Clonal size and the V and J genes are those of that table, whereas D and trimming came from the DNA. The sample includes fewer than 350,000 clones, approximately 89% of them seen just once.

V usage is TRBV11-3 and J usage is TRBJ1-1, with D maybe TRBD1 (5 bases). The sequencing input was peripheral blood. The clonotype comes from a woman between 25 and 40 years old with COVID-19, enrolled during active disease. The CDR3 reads CASSLGQGWSAEAFF. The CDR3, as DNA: TGTGCCAGCAGCTTAGGGCAGGGCTGGAGCGCCGAAGCTTTCTTT.